The sequence of this T cell receptor beta chain was determined in a study of T cells after yellow fever vaccination. Study-wide results and caveats: Researchers noted that a small share of clonotypes showed up in both CD4 and CD8 compartments. Any FACS-sorted repertoire could hold abundant clonotypes that contaminate it from the bulk population. The secondary response showed a weaker magnitude and a faster peak, day 5 versus 15.

Making TCR cDNA involved 5'RACE template switching, which added UMIs and a universal primer site. TCRdb re-analysed the 5' RACE reads in MiXCR, keeping a single row per CDR3 protein. The repertoire has some 670,000 distinct CDR3 sequences, more than 9% of them found once; the top ten carry approximately 15%. This clonotype was detected ten times or more. Its target is not known. The CDR3 totals 14 residues. Trimming cost V 3 bases and J 1 base, with 11 bases left between them. Per germline, CDR1 SGHRS and CDR2 YFSETQ. The origin of this receptor is a man between 25 and 39 years old who received the YFV17D yellow fever vaccine. The gene calls are TRBV5-1 and TRBJ2-7; D is unclear. Sequences were derived from PBMCs, sampled on the day of the yellow fever booster vaccination. CDR3 amino acids: CASSSGDSSYEQYF. For the CDR3, the DNA is TGCGCCAGCAGCTCCGGTGACTCATCCTACGAGCAGTACTTC.